The 17 T cell receptor beta chains below come from one sample, sequenced in a study of shared clonotypes between healthy human individuals. Repertoires were generated with immunoSEQ multiplex PCR, while TCRdb's copy carries only in-frame clones and drops some. The sample lists about 2,200,000 clones; roughly 91% were seen once. CD45RO negativity and positive selection for CCR7 defined naive CD8 cells, a population that excluded terminally differentiated effector memory CD45RA+ cells. The source material was naive CD8+ T cells from PBMCs. The receptors come from a man aged 18 to 35 in good health. Some clones in this sample may be carry-over from other donors' samples.

This clone showed up just once. The chain uses TRBV7-9 and TRBJ2-7; 9 nucleotides line up with TRBD2. Germline CDR1 and CDR2: SEHNR and FQNEAQ (reference sequence). CDR3 length: 16 amino acids. V was clipped by 5 bases and J by 4 bases; unmatched bases: 12. The CDR3 nucleotides are TGTGCCAGCAGCGGAAAGGTAGCGGGAGATTTGTACGAGCAGTACTTC. This codes for CASSGKVAGDLYEQYF.

The gene calls are TRBV7-6 and TRBJ2-7; TRBD1 is a possible D gene (6 bases). The CDR3 contains 18 residues. Germline V gene lookup returns CDR1 SGHVS and CDR2 FNYEAQ. V gave up 0 bases and J gave up 3 bases, with 21 bases separating them. Written as DNA, the CDR3 is TGTGCCAGCAGCTTAGCTCAAGAACAAAGGGGGACCCACTACGAGCAGTACTTC. Its translation: CASSLAQEQRGTHYEQYF. Full variable domain (remainder filled in from reference TRBV7-6 and TRBJ2-7): GAGVSQSPRYKVTKRGQDVALRCDPISGHVSLYWYRQALGQGPEFLTYFNYEAQQDKSGLPNDRFSAERPEGSISTLTIQRTEQRDSAMYRCASSLAQEQRGTHYEQYFGPGTRLTVT.

V usage is TRBV25-1 and J usage is TRBJ1-2; 9 bases are shared with TRBD1. Germline lookup yields CDR1 MGHDK and CDR2 SYGVNS. J was trimmed by 8 bases and V by 5 bases; bases with no gene match: 6. This CDR3 region has 13 residues. The CDR3 nucleotides are TGTGCCAGCAGTACTCGGGACAGGGAGGGCTACACCTTC. Protein sequence: CASSTRDREGYTF.

J is TRBJ2-3 and V is TRBV27, with D possibly matching TRBD2 (5 bases). CDR1 and CDR2 from the germline V gene are MNHEY and SMNVEV (reference sequence). V lost 5 bases, J lost 8 bases, and 23 bases lay in between. CDR3 length equals 16 residues. The CDR3 protein is CASSPSAGVQPSTQYF. CDR3 DNA sequence: TGTGCCAGCAGTCCCTCCGCGGGCGTGCAGCCGTCTACGCAGTATTTT.

Concerning this clone: In the same sample, other DNA sequences code for this CDR3. This chain links TRBV28 with TRBJ2-1; 7 bases fit TRBD2. The germline CDR1 and CDR2 sequences are MDHEN and SYDVKM. V dropped 3 bases and J dropped 2; count of bases not matched to a gene: 4. This CDR3 is 15 amino acids long. The chain's CDR3 is CASSFGLAAYNEQFF. The CDR3 nucleotides read TGTGCCAGCAGTTTTGGGCTAGCGGCCTACAATGAGCAGTTCTTC. The full variable domain, with the rest looked up from reference TRBV28 and TRBJ2-1, is DVKVTQSSRYLVKRTGEKVFLECVQDMDHENMFWYRQDPGLGLRLIYFSYDVKMKEKGDIPEGYSVSREKKERFSLILESASTNQTSMYLCASSFGLAAYNEQFFGPGTRLTVL.

The chain joins TRBV30 to TRBJ2-3; D is undetermined. This CDR3 region has 14 residues. V dropped 0 bases and J dropped 3 bases, with 10 bases sitting between them. Per germline, CDR1 GTSNPN and CDR2 SVGIG (reference sequence). DNA for the CDR3: TGTGCCTGGAGTGTAAGCAGCCATACAGATACGCAGTATTTT. Translating it yields CAWSVSSHTDTQYF.

This rearrangement joins TRBV7-8 to TRBJ2-7; D may be TRBD2 (6 bases). Germline assignment: CDR1 SGHVS and CDR2 FQNEAQ. The CDR3 sequence is 15 residues long. V shed 0 bases and J shed 1 base, with 10 bases lying between them. The CDR3 DNA is TGTGCCAGCAGCTTAGCGCGGGGTGGGTCCTACGAGCAGTACTTC. Amino acid sequence: CASSLARGGSYEQYF.

The rearrangement links TRBV5-6 to TRBJ2-7; 9 nucleotides line up with TRBD2. V dropped 0 bases and J dropped 1; count of bases not matched to a gene: 5. CDR3 size: 16 residues. Germline CDR1 and CDR2: SGHDT and YYEEEE. CDR3 sequence (DNA): TGTGCCAGCAGCTTGGGTTCTGCGGGAGGGTCCTACGAGCAGTACTTC. Translating gives CASSLGSAGGSYEQYF. Full variable domain (rest looked up from reference TRBV5-6 and TRBJ2-7): DAGVTQSPTHLIKTRGQQVTLRCSPKSGHDTVSWYQQALGQGPQFIFQYYEEEERQRGNFPDRFSGHQFPNYSSELNVNALLLGDSALYLCASSLGSAGGSYEQYFGPGTRLTVT.

V and J are TRBV5-6 and TRBJ2-1, with 8 positions matching TRBD2. Per the germline V gene, CDR1 is SGHDT and CDR2 is YYEEEE. Germline trimming cut 2 bases from V and 0 bases from J; bases unmatched to any gene: 13. This CDR3 comprises 19 residues. The CDR3 sequence is CASSFGTGAREGSYNEQFF. CDR3 coding DNA: TGTGCCAGCAGCTTTGGGACTGGCGCCCGGGAGGGCTCCTACAATGAGCAGTTCTTC.

The rearrangement links TRBV7-9 to TRBJ1-2; 7 bases line up with TRBD1. The CDR3 is 14 residues long. Germline V gene sequence: CDR1 SEHNR, CDR2 FQNEAQ (reference sequence). With V trimmed by 6 bases and J by 7 bases, 11 bases remained unmatched. The CDR3 reads CASSYKGGAGGYTF. CDR3 coding DNA: TGTGCCAGCAGTTATAAAGGGGGCGCCGGTGGCTACACCTTC.

The V call is TRBV7-9, the J call TRBJ1-1; unclear D gene. CDR1 and CDR2 (germline): SEHNR, FQNEAQ (reference sequence). Trimming left V 5 bases short and J 10 bases short, with 11 bases between. This CDR3 contains 11 residues. For the CDR3, the DNA is TGTGCCAGCAGCCCACTCCCCCCAGCTTTCTTT. Its protein product is CASSPLPPAFF.

The V and J genes are TRBV7-9 and TRBJ2-5; no definite D call. The CDR3 contains 14 residues. Germline V gives CDR1 SEHNR, CDR2 FQNEAQ (reference sequence). Trimming stripped 1 base from V and 3 bases from J, with 9 bases between. The CDR3 reads CASSLGMQEETQYF. DNA for the CDR3: TGTGCCAGCAGCTTAGGTATGCAGGAAGAGACCCAGTACTTC.

This chain uses TRBV28 with TRBJ1-5; D is perhaps TRBD1 (5 bases). The CDR3 runs 15 residues. Deletions cut 3 bases from V and 1 base from J, with 10 bases between. The germline V gene encodes CDR1 MDHEN and CDR2 SYDVKM. CDR3 loop: CASSFGAVSNQPQHF. CDR3 coding DNA: TGTGCCAGCAGTTTCGGGGCCGTGAGCAATCAGCCCCAGCATTTT.

CDR3 protein: CASSYRIARLGNEQFF. CDR3 nucleotide sequence: TGTGCCAGCAGTTACCGTATCGCTAGATTAGGCAATGAGCAGTTCTTC. V gene TRBV6-5 combines with J gene TRBJ2-1, with D unclear. CDR3 length equals 16 residues. V was pared by 2 bases and J by 6 bases, with 17 bases between. CDR1 MNHEY and CDR2 SVGAGI come from the germline V gene.

Worth noting for this clone: At one end, the junction sequence differs from germline, possibly due to a read error. The chain links TRBV6-5 to TRBJ2-1, with TRBD1 as a possible D gene (6 bases). Germline V CDR1 and CDR2: MNHEY, SVGAGI. The CDR3 extends over 15 amino acids. The CDR3 reads CASRHGRGSHNEQFF. Written as DNA, the CDR3 is TGTGCCAGCAGGCATGGCAGGGGCTCCCACAATGAGCAGTTCTTC.

This chain joins TRBV9 and TRBJ2-7, with 8 bases identical to TRBD2. J was trimmed by 3 bases and V by 0 bases; bases with no gene match: 5. CDR1 SGDLS and CDR2 YYNGEE come from the germline V gene. This CDR3 contains 15 residues. The CDR3 nucleotides are TGTGCCAGCAGCGTAGGGACTAGCCGGGTCTACGAGCAGTACTTC. Residues: CASSVGTSRVYEQYF. The full variable domain, rest sourced from reference TRBV9 and TRBJ2-7, is DSGVTQTPKHLITATGQRVTLRCSPRSGDLSVYWYQQSLDQGLQFLIQYYNGEERAKGNILERFSAQQFPDLHSELNLSSLELGDSALYFCASSVGTSRVYEQYFGPGTRLTVT.

The rearrangement joins TRBV5-6 to TRBJ2-7; 8 nucleotides agree with TRBD2. Unmatched junction bases numbered 15, after V lost 4 bases and J lost 6 bases. This CDR3 is built from 16 residues. Per the germline V gene, CDR1 is SGHDT and CDR2 is YYEEEE. CDR3 coding DNA: TGTGCCAGCAGCATGAATCGACTAGCGCCCGTCGCCGAGCAGTACTTC. It codes for CASSMNRLAPVAEQYF. Full variable domain (remainder filled in from reference TRBV5-6 and TRBJ2-7): DAGVTQSPTHLIKTRGQQVTLRCSPKSGHDTVSWYQQALGQGPQFIFQYYEEEERQRGNFPDRFSGHQFPNYSSELNVNALLLGDSALYLCASSMNRLAPVAEQYFGPGTRLTVT.